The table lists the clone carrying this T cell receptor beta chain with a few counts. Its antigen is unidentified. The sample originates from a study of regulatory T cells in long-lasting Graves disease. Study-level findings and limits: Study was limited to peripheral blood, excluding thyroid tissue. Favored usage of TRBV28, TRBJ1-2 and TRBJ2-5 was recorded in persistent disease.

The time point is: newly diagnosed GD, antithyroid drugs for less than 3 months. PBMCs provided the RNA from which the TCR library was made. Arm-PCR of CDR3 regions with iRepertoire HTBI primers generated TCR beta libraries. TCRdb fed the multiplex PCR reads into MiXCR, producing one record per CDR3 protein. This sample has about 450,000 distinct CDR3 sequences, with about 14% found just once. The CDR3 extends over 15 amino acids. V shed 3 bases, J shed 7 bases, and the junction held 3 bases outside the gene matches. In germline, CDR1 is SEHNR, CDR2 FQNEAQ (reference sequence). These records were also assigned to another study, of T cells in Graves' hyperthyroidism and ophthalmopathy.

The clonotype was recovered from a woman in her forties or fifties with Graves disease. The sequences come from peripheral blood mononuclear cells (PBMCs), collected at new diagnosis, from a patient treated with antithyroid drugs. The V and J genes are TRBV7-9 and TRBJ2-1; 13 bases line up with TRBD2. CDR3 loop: CASSLTSGRPNEQFF. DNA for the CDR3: TGTGCCAGCAGCTTGACTAGCGGGAGGCCGAATGAGCAGTTCTTC.